The 31 T cell receptor beta chains given below trace back to one sample, sequenced in a study of shared clonotypes between healthy human individuals. Profiling relied on immunoSEQ multiplex PCR, and the TCRdb table lists in-frame clones only, not all of them. The data hold approximately 2.1 million clones, with over 90% observed a single time. The sample was naive CD4+ T cells from PBMCs. Subset indicated: CD45RA+ positively selected. The receptors were gathered from a man aged 18 to 30 in good health. Some clones in this sample may be carry-over from other donors' samples.

CDR3 DNA: TGCGCCAGCAGCTCCAGGGGGCGGTCTGAAGCTTTCTTT. Protein product: CASSSRGRSEAFF. The V gene is TRBV5-1, the J gene TRBJ1-1; 8 positions match TRBD1. This CDR3 contains 13 residues. CDR1 is SGHRS and CDR2 is YFSETQ in the germline V gene. Germline trimming cut 3 bases from V and 6 bases from J; bases unmatched to any gene: 4.

Points on this clone: The sample carries other DNA sequences with the same CDR3. Here the CDR3 reads CASSLLSGSDEQFF. CDR3 in DNA: TGCGCCAGCAGCTTGTTATCCGGGAGCGATGAGCAGTTCTTC. This chain joins TRBV5-1 and TRBJ2-1, with TRBD2 as a possible D gene (6 bases). The V gene's germline CDR1 is SGHRS and CDR2 YFSETQ. The CDR3 extends over 14 amino acids. The germline V and J ends were trimmed by 1 base and 8 bases, with 13 bases remaining between them.

The chain links TRBV5-1 to TRBJ2-6; 8 bases are a match to TRBD1. The CDR3 runs 18 residues. The V segment lost 3 bases and the J segment 3 bases; nucleotides outside the gene matches: 11. Germline CDR1 SGHRS, CDR2 YFSETQ. This CDR3 is CASSSPDRAQFGANVLTF. CDR3 sequence (DNA): TGCGCCAGCAGCTCCCCGGACAGGGCCCAGTTTGGGGCCAACGTCCTGACTTTC.

The chain employs TRBV7-9 and TRBJ2-1, with 10 bases that match TRBD1. Germline trimming cut 3 bases from V and 7 bases from J; bases unmatched to any gene: 6. The CDR3 covers 15 residues. Germline V CDR1 and CDR2: SEHNR, FQNEAQ (reference sequence). The CDR3 sequence is CASSFDRGQRNEQFF. For the CDR3, the DNA is TGTGCCAGCAGCTTTGACAGGGGGCAAAGAAATGAGCAGTTCTTC.

This chain joins TRBV9 and TRBJ2-1; 14 bases match TRBD2. The CDR3 covers 21 residues. V lost 2 bases and J lost 0; bases outside the gene matches: 13. Germline V lookup: CDR1 SGDLS, CDR2 YYNGEE. The CDR3 protein is CASSVTGTSGSFLSSYNEQFF. DNA for the CDR3: TGTGCCAGCAGCGTGACCGGGACTAGCGGGAGTTTCTTAAGCTCCTACAATGAGCAGTTCTTC.

This sequence joins TRBV11-2 and TRBJ1-4; D ambiguous. V lost 1 base and J 6 bases, leaving 12 bases between the germline ends. The germline gives CDR1 SGHAT, CDR2 FQNNGV. The CDR3 totals 15 residues. The CDR3 loop reads CASSLVYVGYEKLFF. In DNA, the CDR3 is TGTGCCAGCAGCTTAGTTTATGTAGGTTATGAAAAACTGTTTTTT. The full variable domain, its missing parts supplied by reference TRBV11-2 and TRBJ1-4, is EAGVAQSPRYKIIEKRQSVAFWCNPISGHATLYWYQQILGQGPKLLIQFQNNGVVDDSQLPKDRFSAERLKGVDSTLKIQPAKLEDSAVYLCASSLVYVGYEKLFFGSGTQLSVL.

This chain uses TRBV11-2 with TRBJ1-3; no reliable D call. The CDR3 has 15 amino acids. Germline CDR1 reads SGHAT; CDR2 reads FQNNGV. V lost 5 bases and J lost 0, with 11 bases in between. This CDR3 reads CASSPRLSSGNTIYF. CDR3 coding DNA: TGTGCCAGCAGCCCCAGACTTTCCTCTGGAAACACCATATATTTT.

The genes are TRBV4-1 and TRBJ1-1; D is unclear. CDR3 length: 14 amino acids. Germline lookup yields CDR1 MGHRA and CDR2 YSYEKL. V was trimmed by 0 bases and J by 4 bases, leaving 9 bases between them. CDR3 coding DNA: TGCGCCAGCAGCCAAGAACCCGGGAGCACTGAAGCTTTCTTT. This translates into CASSQEPGSTEAFF.

V gene TRBV4-1 combines with J gene TRBJ1-5; 9 bases match TRBD1. CDR3 length: 13 residues. V was pared by 3 bases and J by 9 bases, with 3 bases of the junction left unmatched. Germline lookup yields CDR1 MGHRA and CDR2 YSYEKL. CDR3 loop: CASSQTGGPPQHF. CDR3 nucleotide sequence: TGCGCCAGCAGCCAGACAGGGGGACCGCCCCAGCATTTT.

This chain connects TRBV6-5 to TRBJ2-3, with 7 bases aligning to TRBD2. V lost 7 bases, J lost 4 bases, and 11 bases stayed unmatched. In germline, CDR1 is MNHEY, CDR2 SVGAGI. The CDR3 spans 15 residues. The CDR3 protein is CASTFGGSFADTQYF. The CDR3 DNA is TGTGCCAGCACCTTCGGGGGGAGCTTCGCAGATACGCAGTATTTT.

The rearrangement joins TRBV7-8 to TRBJ2-7; TRBD1 aligns across 10 bases. The length of the CDR3 is 15 residues. The J segment lost 2 bases and the V segment lost 3 bases, leaving 4 bases of the junction unmatched. Germline loops: CDR1 SGHVS, CDR2 FQNEAQ. The chain's CDR3 is CASSFRDRGPYEQYF. CDR3 coding DNA: TGTGCCAGCAGCTTTAGGGACAGGGGTCCCTACGAGCAGTACTTC.

The gene calls are TRBV28 and TRBJ2-1; possibly TRBD2 for D (5 bases). The germline V and J ends were trimmed by 1 base and 5 bases, with 9 bases remaining between them. The CDR3 has 14 amino acids. Germline V gene sequence: CDR1 MDHEN, CDR2 SYDVKM. The CDR3: CASSLSWRDNEQFF. CDR3 DNA: TGTGCCAGCAGTTTATCCTGGCGGGACAATGAGCAGTTCTTC.

This chain links TRBV11-2 with TRBJ1-1, with D hard to call. Deletions cut 3 bases from V and 5 bases from J, with 19 bases between. Germline CDR1 reads SGHAT; CDR2 reads FQNNGV. The CDR3 consists of 16 residues. In DNA form, the CDR3 reads TGTGCCAGCAGCTTGGCCCCGGGCCCGGGTAGGACTGAAGCTTTCTTT. This gives the protein CASSLAPGPGRTEAFF. The full variable domain, in which reference TRBV11-2 and TRBJ1-1 provide the parts outside the CDR3, is EAGVAQSPRYKIIEKRQSVAFWCNPISGHATLYWYQQILGQGPKLLIQFQNNGVVDDSQLPKDRFSAERLKGVDSTLKIQPAKLEDSAVYLCASSLAPGPGRTEAFFGQGTRLTVV.

This chain joins TRBV18 and TRBJ2-5; 8 bases match TRBD2. The germline V gene encodes CDR1 KGHSH and CDR2 LQKENI. This CDR3 comprises 13 residues. V shed 6 bases and J 5 bases; nucleotides not matched to a gene: 5. The CDR3 DNA follows: TGTGCCAGCTCTAGCGGGAACATCGAGACCCAGTACTTC. Encoded protein: CASSSGNIETQYF.

The rearrangement uses TRBV2 and TRBJ2-1; D not certain. The ends were cut back, 6 bases at V and 8 bases at J, with 8 bases in the middle. CDR1 is SNHLY, CDR2 FYNNEI, per germline. CDR3 length: 11 amino acids. CDR3 nucleotide sequence: TGTGCCAGCAGCGTGTACCATGAGCAGTTCTTC. Translated: CASSVYHEQFF. Based on the CDR3 plus reference TRBV2 and TRBJ2-1, the full variable domain is EPEVTQTPSHQVTQMGQEVILRCVPISNHLYFYWYRQILGQKVEFLVSFYNNEISEKSEIFDDQFSVERPDGSNFTLKIRSTKLEDSAMYFCASSVYHEQFFGPGTRLTVL.

V is TRBV12-5 and J is TRBJ2-7; TRBD1 matches at 11 bases. V dropped 6 bases and J dropped 5; count of bases not matched to a gene: 3. CDR1 is LGHNT and CDR2 is FRNRAP in the germline V gene. The CDR3 totals 13 residues. This CDR3 reads CASGGQGVDEQYF. In nucleotides, the CDR3 is TGTGCTAGTGGGGGACAGGGGGTCGACGAGCAGTACTTC.

This chain uses TRBV7-9 with TRBJ1-1; D is ambiguous. CDR3 length: 13 amino acids. Germline V gene data show CDR1 as SEHNR and CDR2 as FQNEAQ (reference sequence). Trimming removed 5 bases from V and 6 bases from J, with 13 bases in between. CDR3 nucleotide sequence: TGTGCCAGCAGCCAACTCGGTGGGGCTGAAGCTTTCTTT. Amino acids: CASSQLGGAEAFF.

The chain has TRBV7-6 and TRBJ2-6, with D uncertain. Germline values: CDR1 SGHVS, CDR2 FNYEAQ. This CDR3 is built from 14 residues. V shed 7 bases and J shed 4 bases, with 11 bases lying between them. The CDR3 DNA reads as TGTGCCAGCACCCCCAGAGTAGGGGCCAACGTCCTGACTTTC. Residues: CASTPRVGANVLTF.

V and J are TRBV5-1 and TRBJ1-4, with D perhaps TRBD1 (5 bases). Germline loops: CDR1 SGHRS, CDR2 YFSETQ. V was pared by 4 bases and J by 8 bases, with 18 bases between. This CDR3 has 15 amino acids. CDR3 sequence: CASSLGDGPGEKLFF. As DNA, the CDR3 is TGCGCCAGCAGCCTGGGGGACGGCCCGGGCGAAAAACTGTTTTTT.

The J gene is TRBJ2-5, the V gene TRBV5-1, with D perhaps matching TRBD2 (6 bases). V gave up 4 bases and J gave up 4 bases, with 20 bases separating them. The germline CDR1 and CDR2 sequences are SGHRS and YFSETQ. The CDR3 has 16 amino acids. The CDR3 protein is CASSGRAWGVAETQYF. In nucleotides, the CDR3 is TGCGCCAGCAGCGGCCGGGCCTGGGGGGTGGCAGAGACCCAGTACTTC.

CDR3 in amino acids: CATSRTGVREQYF. CDR3 in DNA: TGTGCCACCAGCCGGACAGGGGTGCGCGAGCAGTACTTC. V gene TRBV15 combines with J gene TRBJ2-7, with 9 nucleotides matching TRBD1. The CDR3 contains 13 residues. CDR1 is LNHNV and CDR2 is YYDKDF in the germline V gene (reference sequence). Trimming at V came to 5 bases and at J to 6 bases, leaving 5 bases not matched to a gene.

About this clone: This sample includes further DNA sequences coding for the same CDR3. The chain links TRBV18 to TRBJ2-3; the D gene is possibly TRBD1 (5 bases). Trimming shortened V by 2 bases and J by 5 bases, and 8 bases separated the two germline ends. The CDR3 has 13 residues. Germline loops: CDR1 KGHSH, CDR2 LQKENI. The CDR3 DNA reads TGTGCCAGCTCACCAGGGGCCGGAGATACGCAGTATTTT. This translates into CASSPGAGDTQYF.

The V and J genes are TRBV7-3 and TRBJ1-2; no firm D call. This CDR3 comprises 13 residues. Germline loops: CDR1 SGHTA, CDR2 FQGTGA. V lost 4 bases to trimming and J lost 4 bases, with 10 bases between them. CDR3 DNA: TGTGCCAGCAGCTCCGACGGCCTCTATGGCTACACCTTC. This gives the protein CASSSDGLYGYTF.

Only one count was recorded for this clone. V gene TRBV7-2 combines with J gene TRBJ2-4; D may be TRBD2 (5 bases). This CDR3 has 15 amino acids. Germline V gene data show CDR1 as SGHTA and CDR2 as FQGNSA. Trimming pared 5 bases from V and 0 bases from J, leaving 11 bases between. The CDR3 protein is CASSHGAGAKNIQYF. Here the CDR3 DNA reads TGTGCCAGCAGCCACGGCGCGGGAGCCAAAAACATTCAGTACTTC.

V usage is TRBV5-1 and J usage is TRBJ2-7; 10 bases match TRBD2. The CDR3 has 15 residues. The germline gives CDR1 SGHRS, CDR2 YFSETQ. Losses at the gene ends were 4 bases for V and 2 bases for J; bases not matched to a gene: 6. In DNA form, the CDR3 reads TGCGCCAGCAGCATAGGACTAGCGGACACCTACGAGCAGTACTTC. Protein product: CASSIGLADTYEQYF. Using reference TRBV5-1 and TRBJ2-7 for the parts outside the CDR3, the full variable domain is KAGVTQTPRYLIKTRGQQVTLSCSPISGHRSVSWYQQTPGQGLQFLFEYFSETQRNKGNFPGRFSGRQFSNSRSEMNVSTLELGDSALYLCASSIGLADTYEQYFGPGTRLTVT.

V usage is TRBV19 and J usage is TRBJ1-5, with unresolved D. Between the trimmed V and J ends, which lost 9 bases and 0 bases, there was a span of 12 bases. Germline V gene sequence: CDR1 LNHDA, CDR2 SQIVND (reference sequence). The length of the CDR3 is 14 residues. The CDR3 is CASVPANSNQPQHF. The DNA for the CDR3 is TGTGCCAGCGTCCCAGCTAATAGCAATCAGCCCCAGCATTTT.

V is TRBV4-2 and J is TRBJ2-3, with TRBD2 matching over 10 bases. Germline V lookup: CDR1 LGHNA, CDR2 YNFKEQ. V shed 0 bases and J 0 bases; nucleotides not matched to a gene: 15. This CDR3 is built from 21 residues. CDR3 loop: CASSQDRTRVSGRRSTDTQYF. CDR3 in DNA: TGTGCCAGCAGCCAAGATCGAACCCGGGTTAGCGGGAGGCGGAGCACAGATACGCAGTATTTT.

The V call is TRBV7-4, the J call TRBJ1-1, with TRBD1 as a possible D gene (5 bases). CDR1 and CDR2 (germline): SGHVT, SQSDAQ. The CDR3 consists of 15 residues. V was clipped by 2 bases and J by 13 bases, with 23 bases between them. CDR3 coding DNA: TGTGCCAGCAGCTTAATGGGGCTGGGCGGACACGGATTTTTCTTT. It yields the protein CASSLMGLGGHGFFF.

The genes are TRBV5-1 and TRBJ1-2; 7 bases match TRBD1. Germline V gene lookup returns CDR1 SGHRS and CDR2 YFSETQ. J gave up 2 bases and V 3 bases, and 4 bases lay outside the gene matches. The CDR3 sequence is 14 residues long. CDR3 amino acids: CASSSQGENYGYTF. The CDR3, as DNA: TGCGCCAGCAGCTCTCAGGGGGAGAACTATGGCTACACCTTC. Variable domain in full (rest from reference TRBV5-1 and TRBJ1-2): KAGVTQTPRYLIKTRGQQVTLSCSPISGHRSVSWYQQTPGQGLQFLFEYFSETQRNKGNFPGRFSGRQFSNSRSEMNVSTLELGDSALYLCASSSQGENYGYTFGSGTRLTVV.

The rearrangement joins TRBV10-3 to TRBJ2-5; TRBD2 agrees at 9 bases. Germline CDR1 is ENHRY and CDR2 is SYGVKD. The CDR3 consists of 12 residues. V lost 5 bases, J lost 5 bases, and 0 bases stayed unmatched. As DNA, the CDR3 is TGTGCCATCAGTCTAGCGGGGGAGACCCAGTACTTC. Encoded protein: CAISLAGETQYF.

V gene TRBV5-6 combines with J gene TRBJ2-3; 9 nucleotides align to TRBD2. Germline assignment: CDR1 SGHDT and CDR2 YYEEEE. CDR3 length: 17 amino acids. Trimming cost V 4 bases and J 0 bases; bases outside gene matches: 9. CDR3 coding DNA: TGTGCCAGCAGCCGCCGGACTAGCGCCGCTAGCACAGATACGCAGTATTTT. Translating gives CASSRRTSAASTDTQYF.